This TCR beta chain derives from a study of low-dose radiotherapy and immunotherapy resistance in tumors. Study-wide background: Every two weeks patients got nivolumab 240 mg flat dose, plus ipilimumab 1 mg/kg every six weeks, intravenously. Patients received 300 mg of oral aspirin each day across four cycles, commencing on cycle 1 day 1.

Germline CDR1 and CDR2: MDHEN and SYDVKM. The length of the CDR3 is 17 residues. Unmatched junction bases numbered 10, after V lost 4 bases and J lost 0 bases. TRAV and TRBV primers primed cDNA for both TCRalpha and TCRbeta. The PCR that amplified TCRs ran for about 20 cycles, relying on a constant-region primer and a V-primer adapter. mRNA isolates were amplified via in vitro transcription. From the reads, TCRdb called clonotypes with MiXCR, one entry per CDR3 protein. The sample records tens of thousands of distinct CDR3 sequences, 18% being singletons. Noted time point: before trial treatment. Donors were administered nivolumab, ipilimumab, aspirin and low-dose cyclophosphamide, together with low-dose radiotherapy.

The origin of this receptor is a male donor with prostate cancer. Sequences were derived from PBMCs, sampled before treatment. The chain joins TRBV28 to TRBJ1-1, with 8 bases lining up with TRBD1. Here the CDR3 DNA reads TGTGCCAGCAGTTCGGGCGCGAGGACAGGGCTGAACACTGAAGCTTTCTTT. Its translation: CASSSGARTGLNTEAFF.